This T cell receptor (beta chain) was found in a study of Tregs in tolerant kidney transplant recipients (dated by TCRdb to the late 2010s). About the full investigation: The study applied TCRbeta sequencing to find donor-specific regulatory T cells before combined kidney and bone marrow transplantation and then followed those same cells after transplant.

The investigation overall reported the following: Expanding Tregs with activated donor B cells appeared to identify the most biologically relevant and donor-specific TCRbeta repertoire. Biological reproducibility was not directly addressed, though technical replication error appeared minimal. Donor-specific Treg expansion was found to exceed global Treg expansion in tolerant patients, suggesting antigen-driven rather than nonspecific expansion. Because only a small number of patients were included, the study had limitations, and the results will need to be validated in larger populations as well as under other immunosuppression protocols. For some patients the PCR primers changed over time, which made it impossible to compare the samples from those patients at the nucleotide level.

The transplants used related donors with nonmyeloablative bone marrow transplantation, and mixed chimerism in the human trials was transient. Thawed PBMCs were FACS-sorted into unstimulated Tregs (CD4+CD25+CD127-), CD4+ non-Tregs (CD4+CD25-), CD4 cells and CD8 cells. The patients were a handful of recipients of combined kidney and bone marrow transplants from the ITN036ST trial, and samples were available only for these trial subjects. Healthy control blood was processed to PBMCs by Ficoll density gradient and cryopreserved, and patient PBMCs were collected before and after transplant. For TCRbeta CDR3 sequencing, genomic DNA was extracted from sorted cells using the QIAGEN DNeasy Blood and Tissue Kit. High-throughput TCRbeta CDR3 sequencing, including PCR amplification with bias correction and internal controls, was performed commercially through immunoSEQ. From the authors' description of their analysis: Unique productive TCRbeta sequences were defined by CDR3 nucleotide sequence where primers matched, otherwise by CDR3 amino acid sequence with Vbeta and Jbeta genes. As a correction for sorting error, sequences shared between sorted populations at a frequency ratio of 2:1 or less were discarded, and the remaining shared sequences were assigned to the higher population. A sequence was defined as donor-reactive if the sequence was expanded at least 5-fold in CFSE-low cells compared with unstimulated cells and had a frequency of at least 0.01% in CFSE-low cells. Repertoire divergence was quantified by Jensen-Shannon divergence calculated from the top 100 TCRbeta sequences ranked by frequency. For any sample with multiple sequencing runs, sorting error was corrected in each run separately before the runs were pooled. TCRdb obtained this table from immuneACCESS and retained in-frame rearrangements with V and J assigned. These tables miss some clones; where compared with another copy, unresolved V genes account for less than half of the shortfall, and the remainder is unexplained. That table supplies the V and J calls and clone size; D and trimming were determined from the DNA. The sample has fewer than 55,000 clones on record, roughly nine tenths of them singletons. About 16% of the sample lies in the top ten.

Note on this clone: Its antigen target is currently unknown. Base qualities were left out, and no much larger clone turns up one base away.

The germline V and J ends show losses of 5 bases and 5 bases respectively, and no gene match explains 8 bases of the junction. CDR1 SEHNR and CDR2 FQNEAQ were looked up in the germline V gene (reference sequence). Including the terminal cysteine and phenylalanine, the CDR3 comprises 16 residues. Here the CDR3 DNA is all that survives: 48 bases in frame from base 1. Here the chain combines TRBV7-9 and TRBJ2-1; 11 nucleotides in the junction match TRBD2. The source was CD8+ T cells from blood (PBMCs), collected 12 months after the transplant. This TCR came from a human patient who received a combined kidney and bone marrow transplant. After transplantation, some T cells may belong to the graft donor instead of the recipient. The sequenced DNA is TGTGCCAGCAGCCCCGTTCTAGCGGGGGGTAACAATGAGCAGTTCTTC. This sequence encodes CASSPVLAGGNNEQFF.